The present T cell receptor beta chain was sequenced within a study of blood T cell repertoires in COVID-19. Study details: The United States, Italy and Spain were the sources of the acute and convalescent COVID-19 samples.

Trimming took 6 bases from V and 5 from J; bases not matched to a gene: 3. The CDR3 covers 14 residues. Germline-derived CDR1 and CDR2 are SGHTA and FQGNSA. Original methodology: It was from reference gene primer amplification that nucleated cell counts were estimated. Sequenced by immunoSEQ multiplex PCR; TCRdb stores in-frame clones only, minus some. That table gives V, J and clone size, and the DNA gave D and trimming. The sample has more than 200,000 clones, 70% to 90% seen once; the top ten hold 11%. V gene TRBV7-2 combines with J gene TRBJ2-1; TRBD2 aligns across 11 bases. The sample consisted of peripheral blood. This sequence originates from a man in his fifties or sixties with COVID-19, enrolled during active disease. Here the CDR3 DNA reads TGTGCCAGCAGACTAGCGGGGGAAAACAATGAGCAGTTCTTC. This gives the protein CASRLAGENNEQFF.